The present TCR beta chain was sequenced within a study of identical twins. TCRdb fed the 5' RACE reads into MiXCR, producing one record per CDR3 protein. The data show 700,000 or so distinct CDR3 sequences, around 21% seen once. This clonotype was found many times. CDR1 is DFQATT, CDR2 SNEGSKA, per germline (reference sequence). This CDR3 is 15 amino acids long. V lost 5 bases and J 2 bases, leaving 17 bases between the germline ends. These data were also filed under a second study, of T cells expressing NK-cell markers.

This chain joins TRBV20-1 and TRBJ2-3; a weak D match, TRBD2 (5 bases). The source material was PBMCs. The TCR sequence derives from a woman under 30 in good health. CDR3 nucleotides: TGCAGTGCTTTCCCGGACGGGGTGGTCACAGATACGCAGTATTTT. Protein sequence: CSAFPDGVVTDTQYF.